These 22 T cell receptor beta chains came from one sample sequenced in a study of blood T cell repertoires in COVID-19. Repertoires were generated with immunoSEQ multiplex PCR, while TCRdb's copy carries only in-frame clones and drops some. The sample yields 300,000 to 350,000 clones, over 75% seen once. The sample taken for sequencing was PBMCs or T cells enriched from blood (not recorded which). These receptors originate from a young man who had recovered from COVID-19.

The chain is built from TRBV19 and TRBJ2-2; tentatively, D is TRBD2 (5 bases). Germline CDR1 is LNHDA and CDR2 is SQIVND (reference sequence). The CDR3 length is 16 residues. Trimming removed 5 bases at V and 2 bases at J, with 15 bases between. The CDR3 DNA reads TGTGCCAGTAGTCCTCCACGACGGACTAACACCGGGGAGCTGTTTTTT. Protein product: CASSPPRRTNTGELFF.

This chain connects TRBV20-1 to TRBJ2-1; TRBD1 aligns across 11 bases. The V and J ends lost 3 bases and 8 bases, in that order; junction bases with no gene match: 3. This CDR3 spans 13 amino acids. Germline V lookup: CDR1 DFQATT, CDR2 SNEGSKA (reference sequence). CDR3 loop: CSASRDRGYEQFF. The CDR3 nucleotides read TGCAGTGCTAGTAGGGACAGGGGGTATGAGCAGTTCTTC.

The chain employs TRBV28 and TRBJ2-7, with D possibly TRBD2 on 5 matching bases. V lost 6 bases and J lost 2, with 20 bases in between. CDR1 is MDHEN, CDR2 SYDVKM, per germline. CDR3 length: 16 amino acids. CDR3 in DNA: TGTGCCAGCAGGGGGTACGATGCGGGCTTTACCTACGAGCAGTACTTC. Translation: CASRGYDAGFTYEQYF.

V gene TRBV6-1 combines with J gene TRBJ1-1; unclear D gene. CDR1 and CDR2 from the germline V gene are MNHNS and SASEGT. The CDR3 totals 14 residues. The V end was cut by 2 bases, the J end by 5 bases, with 12 bases between. This chain's CDR3 is CASSEITHRTEAFF. The DNA for the CDR3 is TGTGCCAGCAGTGAAATCACCCACCGGACTGAAGCTTTCTTT.

V and J are TRBV9 and TRBJ2-3, with 11 bases identical to TRBD1. J gave up 3 bases and V 4 bases, and 10 bases lay outside the gene matches. The V gene's germline CDR1 is SGDLS and CDR2 YYNGEE. The CDR3 is 17 amino acids. The CDR3 nucleotides are TGTGCCAGCAGCTCAGAGGGCCGGGACAGGGGGACAGATACGCAGTATTTT. It translates to CASSSEGRDRGTDTQYF.

The rearrangement links TRBV14 to TRBJ2-1, with TRBD1 identical over 7 bases. Per the germline V gene, CDR1 is SGHDN and CDR2 is FVKESK. This CDR3 region has 17 residues. J was trimmed by 8 bases and V by 4 bases; bases with no gene match: 17. The CDR3 protein is CASSPSPGTVKVDEQFF. The CDR3 DNA sequence: TGTGCCAGCAGCCCCAGCCCCGGGACAGTGAAAGTCGATGAGCAGTTCTTC.

This rearrangement joins TRBV24-1 to TRBJ2-5; 9 bases line up with TRBD1. Germline lookup yields CDR1 KGHDR and CDR2 SFDVKD. The CDR3 has 17 amino acids. V lost 12 bases and J lost 5; bases outside the gene matches: 21. CDR3 in DNA: TGTGCCGACCCCGGCGCGGGACAGGGTTTCTCCGTGGAGACCCAGTACTTC. Its protein is CADPGAGQGFSVETQYF.

This chain uses TRBV13 with TRBJ1-6, with TRBD1 identical over 9 bases. CDR3 length: 18 residues. Trimming at V came to 5 bases and at J to 8 bases, leaving 16 bases not matched to a gene. CDR1 is PRHDT and CDR2 is FYEKMQ in the germline V gene (reference sequence). CDR3 coding DNA: TGTGCCAGCAGCACACCACGGAAAACAGGGGGCCCGGATTCACCCCTCCACTTT. It codes for CASSTPRKTGGPDSPLHF.

The J gene is TRBJ2-5, the V gene TRBV5-1, with a possible D match to TRBD1 (6 bases). The CDR3 is made up of 14 amino acids. CDR1 and CDR2 from the germline V gene are SGHRS and YFSETQ. V was cut by 2 bases and J by 2 bases, with 10 bases left in between. In nucleotides, the CDR3 is TGCGCCAGCAGCTTAGGACAGCTGCAAGAGACCCAGTACTTC. It is translated as CASSLGQLQETQYF.

The chain combines TRBV2 with TRBJ2-7, with 9 bases that match TRBD1. With 3 bases clipped from V and 5 bases from J, the junction kept 2 bases outside the gene matches. Germline CDR1 SNHLY, CDR2 FYNNEI. CDR3 length: 13 amino acids. The CDR3, as DNA: TGTGCCAGCAGTGACGGGACAGGGAACGAGCAGTACTTC. It yields the protein CASSDGTGNEQYF.

The J gene is TRBJ2-2, the V gene TRBV27, with 7 bases aligning to TRBD1. The J segment lost 5 bases and the V segment lost 7 bases, leaving 1 base of the junction unmatched. This CDR3 has 12 residues. Germline values: CDR1 MNHEY, CDR2 SMNVEV (reference sequence). The CDR3 region is CASKTGTGELFF. CDR3 coding DNA: TGTGCCAGCAAGACAGGGACCGGGGAGCTGTTTTTT.

This sequence joins TRBV5-1 and TRBJ2-1; 9 nucleotides agree with TRBD1. After removal of 0 bases from V and 10 bases from J, the junction contained 8 bases not matched to a gene. Germline V lookup: CDR1 SGHRS, CDR2 YFSETQ. CDR3 length equals 15 residues. DNA of the CDR3: TGCGCCAGCAGCTTGGTAGGACAGGGGATGGGCGAGCAGTTCTTC. This sequence encodes CASSLVGQGMGEQFF.

The chain links TRBV29-1 to TRBJ2-7, with D possibly being TRBD1 (5 bases). V dropped 8 bases and J dropped 5 bases, with 19 bases sitting between them. The CDR3 contains 13 residues. Looked up from germline, CDR1 is SQVTM and CDR2 is ANQGSEA. CDR3 sequence: CSFLTTEYDEQYF. CDR3 nucleotides: TGCAGCTTTCTCACGACAGAATATGACGAGCAGTACTTC.

This chain connects TRBV19 to TRBJ2-7; D may be TRBD1 (6 bases). The V gene lost 0 bases and the J gene lost 3 bases, with 6 bases spanning the gap. Germline assignment: CDR1 LNHDA and CDR2 SQIVND (reference sequence). The CDR3 spans 13 residues. The CDR3 here is CASSIEQGYEQYF. CDR3 DNA sequence: TGTGCCAGTAGTATAGAACAGGGCTACGAGCAGTACTTC. Supplemented by reference TRBV19 and TRBJ2-7, the full variable domain reads DGGITQSPKYLFRKEGQNVTLSCEQNLNHDAMYWYRQDPGQGLRLIYYSQIVNDFQKGDIAEGYSVSREKKESFPLTVTSAQKNPTAFYLCASSIEQGYEQYFGPGTRLTVT.

The V and J genes are TRBV16 and TRBJ2-3; 8 positions agree with TRBD2. The V gene's germline CDR1 is KGHSY and CDR2 FQNENV. This CDR3 is built from 15 residues. V dropped 0 bases and J dropped 3; count of bases not matched to a gene: 2. The CDR3 coding sequence is TGTGCCAGCAGCCAATCGGGACTAGGTACAGATACGCAGTATTTT. Encoded protein: CASSQSGLGTDTQYF.

The chain couples TRBV24-1 to TRBJ1-2, with a possible D match to TRBD1 (6 bases). This CDR3 has 16 residues. V gave up 3 bases and J gave up 7 bases, with 20 bases separating them. The germline CDR1 and CDR2 sequences are KGHDR and SFDVKD. The CDR3 sequence: CATSDAGAVEIGGYTF. The CDR3 DNA is TGTGCCACCAGTGATGCGGGGGCGGTAGAGATTGGTGGCTACACCTTC.

The chain has TRBV12-3 or TRBV12-4 and TRBJ1-4; D is ambiguous. Deletions cut 5 bases from V and 8 bases from J, with 9 bases between. CDR3 length equals 12 residues. The CDR3 nucleotides are TGTGCCAGCAGTGCCTTAGCGGAAAAACTGTTTTTT. Residues: CASSALAEKLFF.

The rearrangement links TRBV30 to TRBJ2-7, with 7 bases fitting TRBD1. The CDR3 contains 13 residues. Germline V lookup: CDR1 GTSNPN, CDR2 SVGIG (reference sequence). After removal of 0 bases from V and 7 bases from J, the junction contained 6 bases not matched to a gene. CDR3 loop: CAWSVLRDREQYF. The CDR3 coding sequence is TGTGCCTGGAGTGTTCTACGGGACAGAGAGCAGTACTTC. The variable domain in full, with the rest retrieved from reference TRBV30 and TRBJ2-7, is SQTIHQWPATLVQPVGSPLSLECTVEGTSNPNLYWYRQAAGRGLQLLFYSVGIGQISSEVPQNLSASRPQDRQFILSSKKLLLSDSGFYLCAWSVLRDREQYFGPGTRLTVT.

The chain uses TRBV3-1 (or the pseudogene TRBV3-2) and TRBJ1-4; no firm D call. CDR1 and CDR2 (germline): LGHDT, YNNKEL (reference sequence). CDR3 length: 13 residues. Trimming pared 5 bases from V and 7 bases from J, leaving 11 bases between. The CDR3 loop reads CASSFSRSEKLFF. The CDR3 bases are TGTGCCAGCAGCTTCTCTCGGTCTGAAAAACTGTTTTTT.

The chain recombines TRBV5-1 with TRBJ1-4; no firm D call. The CDR3 is 14 residues long. Between the trimmed V and J ends, which lost 2 bases and 8 bases, there was a span of 13 bases. CDR1 is SGHRS and CDR2 is YFSETQ in the germline V gene. The CDR3 spells CASSFTTYPEKLFF. The CDR3 nucleotides are TGCGCCAGCAGCTTTACCACATACCCCGAAAAACTGTTTTTT.

V gene TRBV7-9 combines with J gene TRBJ1-1; D perhaps matches TRBD1 (5 bases). CDR3 length equals 12 residues. The V and J ends lost 8 bases and 6 bases respectively, with 13 bases between them. Germline loops: CDR1 SEHNR, CDR2 FQNEAQ (reference sequence). The CDR3 spells CASRGFRPEAFF. CDR3 nucleotide sequence: TGTGCCAGCCGGGGGTTTCGGCCTGAAGCTTTCTTT.

This chain joins TRBV3-1 (or the pseudogene TRBV3-2) and TRBJ1-6; TRBD1 agrees at 8 bases. J lost 10 bases, V lost 0 bases, and 11 bases had no gene match. This CDR3 comprises 17 residues. Germline V gene data show CDR1 as LGHDT and CDR2 as YNNKEL (reference sequence). The CDR3 spells CASSQDREDRASSPLHF. The CDR3 coding sequence is TGTGCCAGCAGCCAAGACCGGGAGGACAGGGCGAGCTCACCCCTCCACTTT.